One sample yielded the 3 T cell receptor beta chains listed below, sequenced in a study of cytotoxic CD8 clonotypes in ibrutinib-treated CLL. Clones were read by immunoSEQ multiplex PCR, and TCRdb kept only the in-frame ones, dropping some. The sample shows approximately 100,000 clones, approximately 82% of them seen only once. The source material was PBMCs, sampled after 12 months of ibrutinib treatment. Receptor source: a human donor with chronic lymphocytic leukemia.

V gene TRBV7-2 combines with J gene TRBJ2-5; 13 bases align to TRBD2. The V gene's germline CDR1 is SGHTA and CDR2 FQGNSA. The CDR3 is 15 residues long. V gave up 6 bases and J gave up 2 bases; unmatched junction bases: 3. The CDR3 loop is CASRSGLAGQETQYF. DNA for the CDR3: TGTGCCAGCAGATCGGGACTAGCGGGGCAAGAGACCCAGTACTTC.

V gene TRBV10-3 combines with J gene TRBJ1-1; D is unclear. The CDR3 extends over 13 amino acids. Trimming took 2 bases from V and 1 from J, leaving 5 bases between them. Germline V gene sequence: CDR1 ENHRY, CDR2 SYGVKD. CDR3 coding DNA: TGTGCCATCAGTGAGGGGAAGAACACTGAAGCTTTCTTT. As protein: CAISEGKNTEAFF.

This clone was recorded once. The V gene is TRBV14, the J gene TRBJ2-6; D is unclear. V was shortened by 4 bases and J by 4 bases, with 5 bases between the two germline ends. The CDR3 consists of 13 residues. From germline, CDR1 is SGHDN and CDR2 FVKESK. The CDR3 protein is CASSPGGANVLTF. The CDR3 DNA reads TGTGCCAGCAGCCCCGGGGGGGCCAACGTCCTGACTTTC. Variable domain in full (rest from reference TRBV14 and TRBJ2-6): EAGVTQFPSHSVIEKGQTVTLRCDPISGHDNLYWYRRVMGKEIKFLLHFVKESKQDESGMPNNRFLAERTGGTYSTLKVQPAELEDSGVYFCASSPGGANVLTFGAGSRLTVL.